The 13 T cell receptor beta chains presented below share a single source sample, sequenced in a study of siplizumab effects on memory and regulatory T cells. The repertoire was sequenced with immunoSEQ multiplex PCR; TCRdb's copy has only in-frame clones and lacks some. The sample has over 100,000 clones; more than 85% are singletons. Sequencing used CD4+ T cells sorted from blood. These receptors all stem from a human donor in good health.

The genes are TRBV6-5 and TRBJ1-5; D is unclear. V dropped 6 bases and J dropped 9 bases, with 15 bases sitting between them. The CDR3 consists of 13 residues. Germline V gene data show CDR1 as MNHEY and CDR2 as SVGAGI. In DNA, the CDR3 is TGTGCCAGCAGGTGGACTGGGGAACGGCCCCAGCATTTT. Protein product: CASRWTGERPQHF.

This chain joins TRBV7-6 and TRBJ2-1, with D possibly matching TRBD1 (5 bases). The CDR3 runs to 15 residues. V dropped 1 base and J dropped 9 bases, with 16 bases sitting between them. Germline loops: CDR1 SGHVS, CDR2 FNYEAQ. The CDR3 DNA reads as TGTGCCAGCAGCTTAGTTTGGCAGGGCAAGAGTGAGCAGTTCTTC. Translating it yields CASSLVWQGKSEQFF.

The count of this clone is one. The chain links TRBV30 to TRBJ1-5; no clear D gene. Germline CDR1 and CDR2: GTSNPN and SVGIG (reference sequence). This CDR3 is 15 amino acids long. V lost 1 base and J 4 bases, leaving 14 bases between the germline ends. CDR3 sequence reads: CAWSAGLTRNQPQHF. The CDR3 nucleotides read TGTGCCTGGAGTGCCGGGCTAACACGTAATCAGCCCCAGCATTTT. Full variable domain (remainder filled in from reference TRBV30 and TRBJ1-5): SQTIHQWPATLVQPVGSPLSLECTVEGTSNPNLYWYRQAAGRGLQLLFYSVGIGQISSEVPQNLSASRPQDRQFILSSKKLLLSDSGFYLCAWSAGLTRNQPQHFGDGTRLSIL.

This clone has just one count. The genes are TRBV18 and TRBJ1-1; D remains ambiguous. There are 17 residues in the CDR3. CDR1 KGHSH and CDR2 LQKENI come from the germline V gene. V lost 3 bases, J lost 0 bases, and 17 bases lay in between. The CDR3 loop reads CASSPPSLKLMNTEAFF. The CDR3 DNA is TGTGCCAGCTCACCCCCCAGCCTTAAGCTCATGAACACTGAAGCTTTCTTT.

This clone was detected only once. The chain links TRBV6-1 to TRBJ1-5; no definite D call. This CDR3 comprises 11 residues. The germline V gene has CDR1 MNHNS and CDR2 SASEGT. Trimming stripped 7 bases from V and 4 bases from J, with 5 bases between. CDR3 sequence: CASKGNQPQHF. DNA for the CDR3: TGTGCCAGCAAGGGTAATCAGCCCCAGCATTTT.

The V call is TRBV30, the J call TRBJ2-2, with D possibly TRBD2 on 5 matching bases. This CDR3 spans 13 amino acids. Trimming removed 3 bases from V and 6 bases from J, with 11 bases in between. Germline-derived CDR1 and CDR2 are GTSNPN and SVGIG (reference sequence). The CDR3 bases are TGTGCCTGGAGGAAACCTAGCCCCGGGGAGCTGTTTTTT. Translated, it gives CAWRKPSPGELFF. Supplemented by reference TRBV30 and TRBJ2-2, the full variable domain reads SQTIHQWPATLVQPVGSPLSLECTVEGTSNPNLYWYRQAAGRGLQLLFYSVGIGQISSEVPQNLSASRPQDRQFILSSKKLLLSDSGFYLCAWRKPSPGELFFGEGSRLTVL.

This chain joins TRBV19 and TRBJ2-7, with D possibly matching TRBD2 (7 bases). With 5 bases removed from V and 5 bases from J, the gap between germline ends came to 31 bases. The CDR3 covers 19 residues. Germline V gene lookup returns CDR1 LNHDA and CDR2 SQIVND (reference sequence). The CDR3 nucleotides are TGTGCCAGTAGTCCCGGTAGGGGGGAGGGGTCGTTTAGAGGGAACGAGCAGTACTTC. It is translated as CASSPGRGEGSFRGNEQYF.

The V call is TRBV6-5, the J call TRBJ2-7; D is undetermined. Germline V gives CDR1 MNHEY, CDR2 SVGAGI. The V gene lost 5 bases and the J gene lost 2 bases, with 13 bases spanning the gap. The CDR3 is 14 residues long. The chain's CDR3 is CASSTNDRTYEQYF. As DNA, the CDR3 is TGTGCCAGCAGTACGAACGATCGGACCTACGAGCAGTACTTC.

The V call is TRBV5-1, the J call TRBJ2-1; 8 bases are shared with TRBD1. The CDR3 loop spans 19 amino acids. The trim removed 2 bases at V and 7 bases at J, leaving 20 bases unmatched. Per the germline V gene, CDR1 is SGHRS and CDR2 is YFSETQ. CDR3 sequence reads: CASSLLTSRTGYGGNEQFF. CDR3 DNA sequence: TGCGCCAGCAGCTTATTGACCTCTAGGACAGGGTATGGAGGGAATGAGCAGTTCTTC.

V usage is TRBV6-1 and J usage is TRBJ1-4, with TRBD1 matching over 10 bases. CDR1 is MNHNS, CDR2 SASEGT, per germline. The CDR3 is made up of 20 amino acids. V was pared by 0 bases and J by 0 bases, with 10 bases of the junction left unmatched. This CDR3 reads CASSEALSVGQGATNEKLFF. CDR3 in DNA: TGTGCCAGCAGTGAAGCTCTCTCAGTAGGACAGGGGGCAACTAATGAAAAACTGTTTTTT.

The gene calls are TRBV29-1 and TRBJ1-5, with D maybe TRBD1 (6 bases). The CDR3 is 13 residues long. V lost 4 bases and J 2 bases, leaving 9 bases between the germline ends. Germline V CDR1 and CDR2: SQVTM, ANQGSEA. CDR3: CSVASGGNQPQHF. The DNA of the CDR3 is TGCAGCGTTGCGTCAGGGGGCAATCAGCCCCAGCATTTT.

The chain joins TRBV18 to TRBJ1-5; no definite D call. Germline V CDR1 and CDR2: KGHSH, LQKENI. The CDR3 covers 15 residues. V was shortened by 3 bases and J by 5 bases, with 14 bases between the two germline ends. This CDR3 reads CASSPYQNSDQPQHF. In DNA, the CDR3 is TGTGCCAGCTCACCGTACCAAAACAGCGATCAGCCCCAGCATTTT.

V gene TRBV25-1 combines with J gene TRBJ1-2; D gene uncertain. This CDR3 spans 12 amino acids. V was trimmed by 5 bases and J by 8 bases, leaving 12 bases between them. Germline V lookup: CDR1 MGHDK, CDR2 SYGVNS. CDR3 loop: CASSSWAEGYTF. In DNA form, the CDR3 reads TGTGCCAGCAGTTCATGGGCGGAAGGCTACACCTTC.